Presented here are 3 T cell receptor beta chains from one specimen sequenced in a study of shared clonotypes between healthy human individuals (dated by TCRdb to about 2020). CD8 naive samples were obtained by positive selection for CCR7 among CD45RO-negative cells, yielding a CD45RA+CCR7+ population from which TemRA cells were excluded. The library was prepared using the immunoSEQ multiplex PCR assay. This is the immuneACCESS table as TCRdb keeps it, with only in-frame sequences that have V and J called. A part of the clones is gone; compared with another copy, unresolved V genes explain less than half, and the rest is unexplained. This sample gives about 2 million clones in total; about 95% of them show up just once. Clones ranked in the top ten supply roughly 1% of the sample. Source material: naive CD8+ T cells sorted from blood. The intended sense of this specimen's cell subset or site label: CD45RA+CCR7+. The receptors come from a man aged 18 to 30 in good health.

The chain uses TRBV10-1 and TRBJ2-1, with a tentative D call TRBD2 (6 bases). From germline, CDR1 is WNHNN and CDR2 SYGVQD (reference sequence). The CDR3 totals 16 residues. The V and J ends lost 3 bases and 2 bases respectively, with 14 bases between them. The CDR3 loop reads CASSEISSATYNEQFF. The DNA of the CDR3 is TGCGCCAGCAGTGAAATCTCTAGCGCGACCTACAATGAGCAGTTCTTC.

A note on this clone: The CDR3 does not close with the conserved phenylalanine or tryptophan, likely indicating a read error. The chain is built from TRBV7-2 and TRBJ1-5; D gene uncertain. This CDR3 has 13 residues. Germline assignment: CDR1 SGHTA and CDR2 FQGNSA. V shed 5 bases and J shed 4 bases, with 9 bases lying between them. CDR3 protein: CASSPGSNQPQHL. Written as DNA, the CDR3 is TGTGCCAGCAGCCCCGGGTCTAATCAGCCCCAGCATCTT.

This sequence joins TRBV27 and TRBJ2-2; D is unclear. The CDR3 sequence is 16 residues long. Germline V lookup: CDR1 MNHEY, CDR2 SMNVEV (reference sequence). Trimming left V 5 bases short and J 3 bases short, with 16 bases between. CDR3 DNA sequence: TGTGCCAGCAGTCACCCGGACGGAGTATACACCGGGGAGCTGTTTTTT. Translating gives CASSHPDGVYTGELFF.